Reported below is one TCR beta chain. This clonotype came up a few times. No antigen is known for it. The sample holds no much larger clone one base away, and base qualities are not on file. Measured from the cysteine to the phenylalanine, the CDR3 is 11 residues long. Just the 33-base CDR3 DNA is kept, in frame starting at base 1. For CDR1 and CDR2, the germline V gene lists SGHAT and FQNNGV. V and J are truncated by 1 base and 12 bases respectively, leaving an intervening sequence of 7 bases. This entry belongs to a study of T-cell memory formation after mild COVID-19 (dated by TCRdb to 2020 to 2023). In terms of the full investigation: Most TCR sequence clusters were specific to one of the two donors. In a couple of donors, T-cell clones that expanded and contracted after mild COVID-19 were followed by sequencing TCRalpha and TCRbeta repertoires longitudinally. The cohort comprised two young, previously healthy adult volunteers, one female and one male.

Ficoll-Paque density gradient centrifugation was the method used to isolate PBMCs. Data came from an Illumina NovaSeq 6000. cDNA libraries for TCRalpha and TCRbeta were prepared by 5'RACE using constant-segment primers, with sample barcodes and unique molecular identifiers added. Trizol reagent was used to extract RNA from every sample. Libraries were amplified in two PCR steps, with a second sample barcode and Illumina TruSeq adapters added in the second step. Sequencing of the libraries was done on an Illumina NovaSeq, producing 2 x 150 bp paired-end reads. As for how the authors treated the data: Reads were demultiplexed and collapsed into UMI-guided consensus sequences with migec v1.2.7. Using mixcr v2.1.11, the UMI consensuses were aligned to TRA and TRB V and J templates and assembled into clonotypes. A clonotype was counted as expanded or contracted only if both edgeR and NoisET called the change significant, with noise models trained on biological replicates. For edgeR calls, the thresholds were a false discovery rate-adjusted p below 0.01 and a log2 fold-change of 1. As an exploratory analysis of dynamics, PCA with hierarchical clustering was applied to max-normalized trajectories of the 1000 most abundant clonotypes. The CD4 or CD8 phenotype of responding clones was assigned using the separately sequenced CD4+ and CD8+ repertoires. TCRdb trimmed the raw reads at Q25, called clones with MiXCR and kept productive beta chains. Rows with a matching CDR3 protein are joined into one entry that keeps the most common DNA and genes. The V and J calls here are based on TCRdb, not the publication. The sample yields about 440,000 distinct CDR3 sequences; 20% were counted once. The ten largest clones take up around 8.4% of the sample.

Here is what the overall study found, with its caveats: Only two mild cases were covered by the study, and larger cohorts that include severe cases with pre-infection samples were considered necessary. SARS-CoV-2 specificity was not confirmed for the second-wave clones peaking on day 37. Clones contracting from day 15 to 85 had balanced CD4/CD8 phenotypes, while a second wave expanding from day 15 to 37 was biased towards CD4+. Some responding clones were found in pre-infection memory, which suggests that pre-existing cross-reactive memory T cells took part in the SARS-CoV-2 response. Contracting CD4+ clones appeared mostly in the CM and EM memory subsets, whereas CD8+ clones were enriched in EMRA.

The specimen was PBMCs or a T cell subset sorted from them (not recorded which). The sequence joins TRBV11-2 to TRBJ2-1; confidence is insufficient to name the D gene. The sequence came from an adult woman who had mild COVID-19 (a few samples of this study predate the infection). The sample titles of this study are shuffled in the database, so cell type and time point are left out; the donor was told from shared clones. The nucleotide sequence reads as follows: TGTGCCAGCAGCTTAGCCTGGTGGCAGTTCTTC. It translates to CASSLAWWQFF.